This passage covers 28 T cell receptor beta chains from one sample sequenced in a study of cytotoxic CD8 clonotypes in ibrutinib-treated CLL. TCRdb keeps only in-frame clones here, not all; method: immunoSEQ multiplex PCR. The sample lists about 200,000 clones, roughly 73% occurring once. Material: PBMCs, obtained after 12 months of ibrutinib treatment. The receptors originated from a human donor with chronic lymphocytic leukemia.

In DNA, the CDR3 is TGTGCCTGGAGTGTCGCGGCCGATCAGCCCCAGCATTTT. It translates to CAWSVAADQPQHF. This sequence joins TRBV30 and TRBJ1-5; D is uncertain. Germline lookup yields CDR1 GTSNPN and CDR2 SVGIG (reference sequence). With 0 bases removed from V and 5 bases from J, the gap between germline ends came to 8 bases. There are 13 residues in the CDR3.

This sequence joins TRBV14 and TRBJ2-7; no clear D gene. Germline V gene lookup returns CDR1 SGHDN and CDR2 FVKESK. The CDR3 is 11 residues long. V gave up 1 base and J gave up 6 bases, with 4 bases separating them. CDR3 DNA: TGTGCCAGCAGCCAAGCCCGCGAGCAGTACTTC. As protein: CASSQAREQYF.

This chain links TRBV4-1 with TRBJ2-7; D gene uncertain. V was clipped by 4 bases and J by 0 bases, with 13 bases between them. The CDR3 loop spans 15 amino acids. CDR1 and CDR2 (germline): MGHRA, YSYEKL. CDR3 residues: CASSPQQSPSYEQYF. Written as DNA, the CDR3 is TGCGCCAGCAGCCCCCAACAGTCCCCCTCCTACGAGCAGTACTTC.

This chain uses TRBV2 with TRBJ1-5; D unresolved. V lost 3 bases to trimming and J lost 1 base, with 7 bases between them. Germline CDR1 reads SNHLY; CDR2 reads FYNNEI. This CDR3 is built from 14 residues. CDR3 coding DNA: TGTGCCAGCAGTGACAAGGCAAGCAATCAGCCCCAGCATTTT. It translates to CASSDKASNQPQHF.

V and J are TRBV6-1 and TRBJ2-3; 13 bases map to TRBD2. The CDR3 has 19 residues. CDR1 is MNHNS and CDR2 is SASEGT in the germline V gene. V was clipped by 4 bases and J by 4 bases; unmatched bases: 14. CDR3 nucleotides: TGTGCCAGCAGTGTACGGAGGACTAGCGGGGGCTCTGACCCAGATACGCAGTATTTT. Its protein product is CASSVRRTSGGSDPDTQYF.

This clone has only a few counts. This chain uses TRBV28 with TRBJ2-5, with a tentative D call TRBD2 (6 bases). V was shortened by 7 bases and J by 5 bases, with 11 bases between the two germline ends. Germline V gives CDR1 MDHEN, CDR2 SYDVKM. The CDR3 length is 12 residues. The CDR3 region is CASKEGTETQYF. The CDR3 DNA sequence: TGTGCCAGCAAGGAGGGAACTGAGACCCAGTACTTC.

This clone showed up just once. The chain couples TRBV2 to TRBJ1-5; 8 bases agree with TRBD1. CDR3 size: 14 residues. The germline CDR1 and CDR2 sequences are SNHLY and FYNNEI. V dropped 8 bases and J dropped 6; count of bases not matched to a gene: 9. CDR3 coding DNA: TGTGCCAGCGACGGGGCAGGGGGCCTTCAGCCCCAGCATTTT. Its translation is CASDGAGGLQPQHF.

The chain recombines TRBV27 with TRBJ2-2, with TRBD1 as a possible D gene (6 bases). CDR1 and CDR2 from the germline V gene are MNHEY and SMNVEV (reference sequence). The CDR3 spans 16 residues. Trimming took 6 bases from V and 8 from J, leaving 22 bases between them. Here the CDR3 reads CASSFLQGVVLGELFF. The DNA of the CDR3 is TGTGCCAGCAGCTTTCTACAGGGTGTTGTTCTAGGGGAGCTGTTTTTT.

The genes are TRBV11-2 and TRBJ2-5; perhaps TRBD1 as D (5 bases). CDR1 is SGHAT and CDR2 is FQNNGV in the germline V gene. The CDR3 length is 14 residues. V was cut by 5 bases and J by 2 bases, with 12 bases left in between. This CDR3 is CASSDVGAQETQYF. The CDR3 DNA sequence: TGTGCCAGCAGCGACGTAGGGGCTCAAGAGACCCAGTACTTC. The full variable domain, rest sourced from reference TRBV11-2 and TRBJ2-5, is EAGVAQSPRYKIIEKRQSVAFWCNPISGHATLYWYQQILGQGPKLLIQFQNNGVVDDSQLPKDRFSAERLKGVDSTLKIQPAKLEDSAVYLCASSDVGAQETQYFGPGTRLLVL.

The gene calls are TRBV7-8 and TRBJ2-7, with 7 bases identical to TRBD1. Trimming took 5 bases from V and 3 from J; bases not matched to a gene: 7. Germline-derived CDR1 and CDR2 are SGHVS and FQNEAQ. There are 14 residues in the CDR3. The CDR3 here is CASSTRQGNYEQYF. For the CDR3, the DNA is TGTGCCAGCAGCACCAGACAGGGAAACTACGAGCAGTACTTC.

This chain links TRBV7-9 with TRBJ2-1; 7 nucleotides agree with TRBD2. CDR1 and CDR2 from the germline V gene are SEHNR and FQNEAQ (reference sequence). Unmatched junction bases numbered 1, after V lost 3 bases and J lost 2 bases. There are 14 residues in the CDR3. CDR3 DNA sequence: TGTGCCAGCAGCTTTGGACTAGCCTACAATGAGCAGTTCTTC. Its protein product is CASSFGLAYNEQFF. Complete variable domain (other parts from reference TRBV7-9 and TRBJ2-1): DTGVSQNPRHKITKRGQNVTFRCDPISEHNRLYWYRQTLGQGPEFLTYFQNEAQLEKSRLLSDRFSAERPKGSFSTLEIQRTEQGDSAMYLCASSFGLAYNEQFFGPGTRLTVL.

V usage is TRBV4-1 and J usage is TRBJ1-1, with TRBD1 as a possible D gene (6 bases). Looked up from germline, CDR1 is MGHRA and CDR2 is YSYEKL. V lost 0 bases to trimming and J lost 3 bases, with 20 bases between them. The CDR3 contains 18 residues. The CDR3 DNA reads as TGCGCCAGCAGCCAAGAACCCCCCCCCGGGACACGTTACACTGAAGCTTTCTTT. As protein: CASSQEPPPGTRYTEAFF.

This chain uses TRBV1 with TRBJ2-2. TRBV1 is deemed a pseudogene. The CDR3 has 16 amino acids. In DNA form, the CDR3 reads TGCACCAGCAGCCAAGATCGGGGACCAAACACCGGGGAGCTGTTTTTT. Translating it yields CTSSQDRGPNTGELFF.

J is TRBJ1-2 and V is TRBV28; TRBD1 might be the D (6 bases). Trimming cost V 2 bases and J 7 bases, with 11 bases left between them. The CDR3 consists of 13 residues. Per the germline V gene, CDR1 is MDHEN and CDR2 is SYDVKM. The CDR3 region has the DNA TGTGCCAGCAGTTTAGCCAGGGGTGTTGGCTACACCTTC. This encodes CASSLARGVGYTF.

V is TRBV10-3 and J is TRBJ2-3; 8 nucleotides align to TRBD1. The CDR3 spans 12 residues. The V gene end was trimmed by 9 bases and the J gene end by 3 bases; junction bases not matched to a gene: 2. Germline V gene sequence: CDR1 ENHRY, CDR2 SYGVKD. The CDR3 region is CAIGQGTDTQYF. The CDR3 nucleotides read TGTGCCATTGGACAGGGAACAGATACGCAGTATTTT.

The CDR3 is CASSLILAGSNEQFF. CDR3 nucleotides: TGCGCCAGCAGCTTGATACTAGCGGGATCCAATGAGCAGTTCTTC. The chain combines TRBV5-1 with TRBJ2-1; 10 bases agree with TRBD2. The V gene end was trimmed by 1 base and the J gene end by 6 bases; junction bases not matched to a gene: 4. The length of the CDR3 is 15 residues. Germline V gene lookup returns CDR1 SGHRS and CDR2 YFSETQ. The whole variable domain, filled in from reference TRBV5-1 and TRBJ2-1, reads KAGVTQTPRYLIKTRGQQVTLSCSPISGHRSVSWYQQTPGQGLQFLFEYFSETQRNKGNFPGRFSGRQFSNSRSEMNVSTLELGDSALYLCASSLILAGSNEQFFGPGTRLTVL.

This rearrangement joins TRBV18 to TRBJ2-5; D is undetermined. The ends were cut back, 5 bases at V and 2 bases at J, with 9 bases in the middle. The CDR3 length is 13 residues. CDR1 is KGHSH, CDR2 LQKENI, per germline. The CDR3 DNA follows: TGTGCCAGCTCAATAGGGCAGCAAGAGACCCAGTACTTC. Translating gives CASSIGQQETQYF.

The chain has TRBV6-5 and TRBJ2-7, with no clear D. The CDR3 sequence is 15 residues long. Germline CDR1 and CDR2: MNHEY and SVGAGI. Trimming pared 7 bases from V and 1 base from J, leaving 17 bases between. This CDR3 reads CASKMSGLASYEQYF. Here the CDR3 DNA reads TGTGCCAGCAAGATGTCTGGCCTGGCGTCCTACGAGCAGTACTTC.

This clone was counted many times. The chain links TRBV7-6 to TRBJ2-3; TRBD2 matches at 8 bases. The CDR3 runs 15 residues. The V gene's germline CDR1 is SGHVS and CDR2 FNYEAQ. J gave up 4 bases and V 4 bases, and 7 bases lay outside the gene matches. DNA for the CDR3: TGTGCCAGCAGCTCCTCCGGGGGGGTCGCAGATACGCAGTATTTT. This codes for CASSSSGGVADTQYF.

Here the CDR3 reads CAWSVVGGQGTQYF. The CDR3, as DNA: TGTGCCTGGAGTGTTGTGGGGGGCCAGGGGACCCAGTACTTC. The V call is TRBV30, the J call TRBJ2-5; D may be TRBD1 or TRBD2 (6 bases each). CDR1 GTSNPN and CDR2 SVGIG come from the germline V gene (reference sequence). The CDR3 is made up of 14 amino acids. Trimming pared 0 bases from V and 7 bases from J, leaving 15 bases between.

This chain uses TRBV2 with TRBJ1-5, with D unresolved. V gave up 6 bases and J gave up 1 base, with 10 bases separating them. CDR3 length equals 14 residues. CDR1 and CDR2 (germline): SNHLY, FYNNEI. The CDR3 sequence: CASRPEGSNQPQHF. DNA for the CDR3: TGTGCCAGCAGGCCCGAGGGCAGCAATCAGCCCCAGCATTTT.

The chain recombines TRBV7-2 with TRBJ1-2; 7 positions match TRBD1. Trimming at V came to 5 bases and at J to 7 bases, leaving 7 bases not matched to a gene. This CDR3 is 13 amino acids long. Germline CDR1 reads SGHTA; CDR2 reads FQGNSA. CDR3 sequence reads: CASSPDRAGGYTF. The CDR3 DNA reads as TGTGCCAGCAGCCCCGACAGGGCTGGTGGCTACACCTTC.

The chain couples TRBV18 to TRBJ1-1; D is undetermined. CDR1 is KGHSH, CDR2 LQKENI, per germline. This CDR3 is 17 amino acids long. Trimming took off 2 bases at V and 0 bases at J, with 16 bases between the two ends. The CDR3 bases are TGTGCCAGCTCACCAGTGGTGCGGCTACAAATGAACACTGAAGCTTTCTTT. Protein: CASSPVVRLQMNTEAFF.

V and J are TRBV19 and TRBJ2-2; D ambiguous. V shed 5 bases and J shed 1 base, with 14 bases lying between them. CDR3 length equals 16 residues. From germline, CDR1 is LNHDA and CDR2 SQIVND (reference sequence). The CDR3 coding sequence is TGTGCCAGTAGTCCCGCGAGGACCCTGAACACCGGGGAGCTGTTTTTT. Its translation: CASSPARTLNTGELFF. The entire variable domain, with the rest obtained from reference TRBV19 and TRBJ2-2, is as follows: DGGITQSPKYLFRKEGQNVTLSCEQNLNHDAMYWYRQDPGQGLRLIYYSQIVNDFQKGDIAEGYSVSREKKESFPLTVTSAQKNPTAFYLCASSPARTLNTGELFFGEGSRLTVL.

CDR3 bases: TGTGCCAGTAGTATACCGTTGGACAAGAGGGGCCGTTATGGCTACACCTTC. This translates into CASSIPLDKRGRYGYTF. This rearrangement joins TRBV19 to TRBJ1-2; perhaps TRBD1 as D (5 bases). The CDR3 consists of 17 residues. Trimming cost V 2 bases and J 5 bases, with 21 bases left between them. CDR1 and CDR2 from the germline V gene are LNHDA and SQIVND (reference sequence).

This clone appeared once. CDR3 nucleotide sequence: TGTGCCAGTAGCCGAACCGGGACAGGTCTCTACGAGCAGTACTTC. Its translation: CASSRTGTGLYEQYF. This sequence joins TRBV19 and TRBJ2-7, with 8 bases matching TRBD1. The CDR3 runs to 15 residues. The J segment lost 3 bases and the V segment lost 6 bases, leaving 10 bases of the junction unmatched. Germline V gene sequence: CDR1 LNHDA, CDR2 SQIVND (reference sequence).

The gene calls are TRBV9 and TRBJ2-7; TRBD1 matches 7 bases. The CDR3 extends over 14 amino acids. After removal of 7 bases from V and 0 bases from J, the junction contained 7 bases not matched to a gene. In germline, CDR1 is SGDLS, CDR2 YYNGEE. CDR3: CASATGYLSYEQYF. The CDR3 bases are TGTGCCAGCGCGACAGGGTACCTCTCCTACGAGCAGTACTTC.

The chain joins TRBV6-6 to TRBJ1-1; D may be TRBD1 (5 bases). The CDR3 is made up of 16 amino acids. V lost 2 bases and J lost 0, with 13 bases in between. The V gene's germline CDR1 is MNHNY and CDR2 SVGAGI (reference sequence). The CDR3 sequence: CASSYPKDTMNTEAFF. Here the CDR3 DNA reads TGTGCCAGCAGTTACCCAAAGGACACCATGAACACTGAAGCTTTCTTT.